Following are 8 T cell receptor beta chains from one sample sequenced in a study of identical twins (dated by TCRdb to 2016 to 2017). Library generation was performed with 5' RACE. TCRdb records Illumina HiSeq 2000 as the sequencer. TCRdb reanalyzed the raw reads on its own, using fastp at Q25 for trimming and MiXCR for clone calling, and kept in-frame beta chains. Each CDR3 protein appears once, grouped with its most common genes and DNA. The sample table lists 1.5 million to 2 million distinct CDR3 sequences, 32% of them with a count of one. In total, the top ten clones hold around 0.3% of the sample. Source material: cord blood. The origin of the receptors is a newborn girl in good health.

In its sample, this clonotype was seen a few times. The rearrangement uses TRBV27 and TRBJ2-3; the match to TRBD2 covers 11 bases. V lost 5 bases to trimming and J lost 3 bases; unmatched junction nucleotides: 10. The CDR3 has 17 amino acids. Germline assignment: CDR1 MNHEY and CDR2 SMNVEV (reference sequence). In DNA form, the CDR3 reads TGTGCCAGCAGTGAGAGACTAGCGGGGCGTTTTACAGATACGCAGTATTTT. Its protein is CASSERLAGRFTDTQYF.

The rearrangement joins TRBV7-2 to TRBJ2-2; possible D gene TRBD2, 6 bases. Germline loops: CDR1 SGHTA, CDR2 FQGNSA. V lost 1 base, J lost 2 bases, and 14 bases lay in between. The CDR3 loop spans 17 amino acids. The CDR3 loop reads CASSLVSASVNTGELFF. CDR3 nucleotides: TGTGCCAGCAGCTTAGTATCCGCTAGCGTTAACACCGGGGAGCTGTTTTTT.

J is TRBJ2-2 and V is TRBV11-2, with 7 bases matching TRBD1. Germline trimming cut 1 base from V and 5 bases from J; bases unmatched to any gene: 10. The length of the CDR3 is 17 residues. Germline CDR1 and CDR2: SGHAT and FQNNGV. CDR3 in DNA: TGTGCCAGCAGCTTAGTCCTCGGACAGGTCTCAACCGGGGAGCTGTTTTTT. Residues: CASSLVLGQVSTGELFF.

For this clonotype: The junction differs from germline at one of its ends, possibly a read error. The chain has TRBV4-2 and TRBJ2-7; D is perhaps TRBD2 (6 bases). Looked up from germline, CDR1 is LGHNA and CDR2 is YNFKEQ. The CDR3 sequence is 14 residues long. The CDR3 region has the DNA TGTGTCAGCAGCGCCGGACTAAACTCCTACGAGCAGTACTTC. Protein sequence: CVSSAGLNSYEQYF.

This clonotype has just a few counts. The CDR3 coding sequence is TGTGCCAGCAGCCCCTTTGGGGCCTACGAGCAGTACTTC. Its translation is CASSPFGAYEQYF. The chain joins TRBV7-2 to TRBJ2-7; unclear D gene. CDR1 is SGHTA, CDR2 FQGNSA, per germline. The length of the CDR3 is 13 residues. Trimming took off 5 bases at V and 2 bases at J, with 10 bases between the two ends.

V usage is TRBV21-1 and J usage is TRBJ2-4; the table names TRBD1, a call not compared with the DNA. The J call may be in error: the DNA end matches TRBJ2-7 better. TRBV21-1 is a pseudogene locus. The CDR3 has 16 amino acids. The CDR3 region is CASSKVPDRGKGEQYF. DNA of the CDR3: TGTGCCAGCAGCAAAGTTCCGGACAGGGGGAAAGGCGAGCAGTACTTC.

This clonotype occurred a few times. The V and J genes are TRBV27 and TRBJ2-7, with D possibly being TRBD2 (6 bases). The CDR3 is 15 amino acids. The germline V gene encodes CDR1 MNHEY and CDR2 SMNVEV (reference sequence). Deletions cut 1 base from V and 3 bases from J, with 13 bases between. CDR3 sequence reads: CASSLLTGVDYEQYF. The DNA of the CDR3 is TGTGCCAGCAGTTTATTGACGGGAGTAGACTACGAGCAGTACTTC.

The CDR3 here is CASRTGDEQYF. The CDR3 DNA follows: TGTGCCAGCAGGACAGGGGATGAGCAGTACTTC. V is TRBV12-3 or TRBV12-4 and J is TRBJ2-5; TRBD1 matches at 8 bases. V lost 6 bases and J lost 11; bases outside the gene matches: 5. The CDR3 is 11 residues long.